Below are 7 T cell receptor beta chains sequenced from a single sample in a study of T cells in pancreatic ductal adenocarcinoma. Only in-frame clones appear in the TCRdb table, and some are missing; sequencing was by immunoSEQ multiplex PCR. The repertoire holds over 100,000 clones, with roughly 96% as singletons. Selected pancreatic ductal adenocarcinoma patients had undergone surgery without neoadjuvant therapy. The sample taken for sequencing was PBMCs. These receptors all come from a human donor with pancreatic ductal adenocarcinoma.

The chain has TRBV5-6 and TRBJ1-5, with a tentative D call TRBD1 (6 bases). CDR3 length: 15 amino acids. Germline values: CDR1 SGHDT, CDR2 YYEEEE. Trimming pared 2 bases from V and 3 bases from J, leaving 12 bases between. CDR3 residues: CASSFGRGFNQPQHF. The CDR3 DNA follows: TGTGCCAGCAGCTTCGGCAGGGGATTCAATCAGCCCCAGCATTTT.

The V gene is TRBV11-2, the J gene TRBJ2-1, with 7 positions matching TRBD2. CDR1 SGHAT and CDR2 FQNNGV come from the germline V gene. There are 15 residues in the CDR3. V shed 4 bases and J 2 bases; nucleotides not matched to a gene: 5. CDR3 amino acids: CASSSLAGAYNEQFF. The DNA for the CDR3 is TGTGCCAGCAGCTCGTTAGCGGGCGCCTACAATGAGCAGTTCTTC. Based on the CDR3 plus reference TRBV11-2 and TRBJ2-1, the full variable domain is EAGVAQSPRYKIIEKRQSVAFWCNPISGHATLYWYQQILGQGPKLLIQFQNNGVVDDSQLPKDRFSAERLKGVDSTLKIQPAKLEDSAVYLCASSSLAGAYNEQFFGPGTRLTVL.

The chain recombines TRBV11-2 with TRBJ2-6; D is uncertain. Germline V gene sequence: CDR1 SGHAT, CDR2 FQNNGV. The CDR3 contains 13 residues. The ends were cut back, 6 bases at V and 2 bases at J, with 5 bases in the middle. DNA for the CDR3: TGTGCCAGCAGGTATCCTGGGGCCAACGTCCTGACTTTC. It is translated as CASRYPGANVLTF. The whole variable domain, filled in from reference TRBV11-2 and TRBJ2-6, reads EAGVAQSPRYKIIEKRQSVAFWCNPISGHATLYWYQQILGQGPKLLIQFQNNGVVDDSQLPKDRFSAERLKGVDSTLKIQPAKLEDSAVYLCASRYPGANVLTFGAGSRLTVL.

CDR3 region: CASSLVAGGEETQYF. CDR3 DNA: TGCGCCAGCAGCTTGGTGGCAGGCGGGGAAGAGACCCAGTACTTC. The genes are TRBV5-1 and TRBJ2-5; D perhaps matches TRBD2 (6 bases). V was clipped by 0 bases and J by 3 bases, with 12 bases between them. This CDR3 contains 15 residues. Germline CDR1 is SGHRS and CDR2 is YFSETQ.

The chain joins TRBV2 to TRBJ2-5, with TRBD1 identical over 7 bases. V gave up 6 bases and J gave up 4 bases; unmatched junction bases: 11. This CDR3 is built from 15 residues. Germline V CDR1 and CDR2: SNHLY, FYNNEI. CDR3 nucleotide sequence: TGTGCCAGCAGGAGACAGGGAGCCCCGGGAGAGACCCAGTACTTC. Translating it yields CASRRQGAPGETQYF. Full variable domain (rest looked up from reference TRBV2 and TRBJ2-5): EPEVTQTPSHQVTQMGQEVILRCVPISNHLYFYWYRQILGQKVEFLVSFYNNEISEKSEIFDDQFSVERPDGSNFTLKIRSTKLEDSAMYFCASRRQGAPGETQYFGPGTRLLVL.

The CDR3 nucleotides are TGCGCCAGCAGCCAAGCAGGGAGCAATCAGCCCCAGCATTTT. As protein: CASSQAGSNQPQHF. The chain has TRBV4-1 and TRBJ1-5; possible D gene TRBD1, 5 bases. Trimming left V 1 base short and J 1 base short, with 5 bases between. The germline V gene has CDR1 MGHRA and CDR2 YSYEKL. This CDR3 has 14 amino acids.

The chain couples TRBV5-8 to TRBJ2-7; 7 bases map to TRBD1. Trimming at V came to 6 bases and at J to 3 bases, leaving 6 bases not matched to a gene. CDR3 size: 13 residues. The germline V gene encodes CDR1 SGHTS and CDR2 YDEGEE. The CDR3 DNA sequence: TGTGCCAGCACCGCGGACAGGCACTACGAGCAGTACTTC. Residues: CASTADRHYEQYF.